This TCR beta chain comes out of a study of beta chain features in type 1 diabetes. The study's findings and limits: In the patient group, naive, central memory and Treg TCRB repertoires seemed more alike than in the healthy donor group.

The germline V and J ends were trimmed by 2 bases and 6 bases, with 11 bases remaining between them. Germline CDR1 is SEHNR and CDR2 is FQNEAQ (reference sequence). This CDR3 region has 14 residues. Each donor gave one heparinised blood draw averaging around 120 mL. In its sample, this clone was seen a few times. Antigen: not known. Expressed TCRB transcripts were sequenced after all isolated RNA was converted to cDNA. Naive, central memory and regulatory T cell samples produced a mean of approximately 4 million reads. Libraries were prepared by immunoSEQ multiplex PCR; TCRdb keeps only in-frame clonotypes and omits some of them. The sample lists about 330,000 clones, approximately 10% occurring once.

The receptor was isolated from a woman aged 25-40 years in good health. Sequencing was carried out using naive CD4+ T cells from blood. This chain joins TRBV7-9 and TRBJ2-1; D might be TRBD1 (5 bases). The DNA for the CDR3 is TGTGCCAGCAGCTTAAGTGGGGCCGGCAATGAGCAGTTCTTC. Protein sequence: CASSLSGAGNEQFF.